The following is a T cell receptor (beta chain) sequence with its context. These data are taken from a study of neoadjuvant anti-PD-1 for oral cavity cancer. Study at large: Most patients had three to four biweekly doses of 3 mg/kg nivolumab before resection. Patients without progression received a fourth nivolumab dose around day 43, then surgical resection on days 50-56.

The ends lost 5 bases at V and 7 bases at J; junction bases unmatched: 11. Germline-derived CDR1 and CDR2 are SGHAT and FQNNGV. The CDR3 runs to 16 residues. The table came from immunoSEQ multiplex PCR; TCRdb's copy has only in-frame clones and leaves some out. The sample records thousands of clones, around three quarters being singletons. PBMCs were not maintained or expanded in culture before analysis. The V gene is TRBV11-2, the J gene TRBJ1-6; 7 bases are a match to TRBD1. The clonotype was recovered from a person aged 40 to 85 with oral cavity squamous cell carcinoma. The input for sequencing was PBMCs, taken before nivolumab (anti-PD-1) treatment. The DNA for the CDR3 is TGTGCCAGCAGCCCCGGACAGGAGGGGTACAATTCACCCCTCCACTTT. Translating it yields CASSPGQEGYNSPLHF.